One and the same sample provided the 18 T cell receptor beta chains below, sequenced in a study of blood T cell repertoires in COVID-19. Only in-frame clones appear in the TCRdb table, and some are missing; sequencing was by immunoSEQ multiplex PCR. The sample includes around 300,000 clones, around 90% seen only once; the top ten take about 5%. The source material was PBMCs or T cells enriched from blood (not recorded which). The receptors stem from a young man who had recovered from COVID-19.

The chain combines TRBV7-9 with TRBJ2-3; TRBD1 agrees at 8 bases. Germline lookup yields CDR1 SEHNR and CDR2 FQNEAQ (reference sequence). V shed 5 bases, J shed 4 bases, and the junction held 5 bases outside the gene matches. This CDR3 comprises 14 residues. CDR3 sequence reads: CASSPGQGPDTQYF. In nucleotides, the CDR3 is TGTGCCAGCAGCCCCGGACAGGGCCCAGATACGCAGTATTTT.

The CDR3 loop is CATSDFSADTQYF. The CDR3 DNA reads TGTGCCACCAGTGATTTCAGCGCAGATACGCAGTATTTT. This chain joins TRBV24-1 and TRBJ2-3; no reliable D call. The germline V and J ends were trimmed by 1 base and 4 bases, with 5 bases remaining between them. Germline V gene lookup returns CDR1 KGHDR and CDR2 SFDVKD. There are 13 residues in the CDR3.

This chain uses TRBV28 with TRBJ1-2; a possible D gene is TRBD1 (6 bases). Per germline, CDR1 MDHEN and CDR2 SYDVKM. The V gene lost 6 bases and the J gene lost 8 bases, with 19 bases spanning the gap. The CDR3 has 14 amino acids. In DNA form, the CDR3 reads TGTGCCAGCAGCCAAGGACAGCCAGCCCGGGGCTACACCTTC. This translates into CASSQGQPARGYTF.

This chain uses TRBV10-3 with TRBJ1-1, with 9 bases aligning to TRBD1. The CDR3 has 15 residues. Germline loops: CDR1 ENHRY, CDR2 SYGVKD. Losses at the gene ends were 7 bases for V and 0 bases for J; bases not matched to a gene: 6. CDR3 DNA: TGTGCCATCACCCCGGGACAGGGATTGAACACTGAAGCTTTCTTT. Translated: CAITPGQGLNTEAFF.

This chain joins TRBV6-1 and TRBJ2-3; 9 nucleotides line up with TRBD1. V lost 0 bases to trimming and J lost 3 bases; unmatched junction nucleotides: 4. There are 16 residues in the CDR3. Germline-derived CDR1 and CDR2 are MNHNS and SASEGT. The CDR3 loop is CASSEALGQGTDTQYF. Here the CDR3 DNA reads TGTGCCAGCAGTGAAGCGCTGGGACAGGGAACAGATACGCAGTATTTT.

In nucleotides, the CDR3 is TGTGCCAGCAGCCAAGGACCGGGGGCCTACGAGCAGTACTTC. Amino acids: CASSQGPGAYEQYF. The chain recombines TRBV14 with TRBJ2-7; a weak D match, TRBD2 (6 bases). From germline, CDR1 is SGHDN and CDR2 FVKESK. V was pared by 1 base and J by 2 bases, with 9 bases between. This CDR3 comprises 14 residues.

The chain is built from TRBV21-1 and TRBJ2-3; the table's TRBD1 call for D was not verified on the DNA. TRBV21-1 is deemed a pseudogene. This CDR3 contains 16 residues. The CDR3 sequence is CASSNAGTGVWDTQYF. CDR3 nucleotides: TGTGCCAGCAGCAATGCCGGGACAGGGGTGTGGGATACGCAGTATTTT.

The chain has TRBV27 and TRBJ1-1; D is undetermined. Trimming took off 4 bases at V and 1 base at J, with 7 bases between the two ends. The CDR3 has 13 residues. Looked up from germline, CDR1 is MNHEY and CDR2 is SMNVEV (reference sequence). In DNA, the CDR3 is TGTGCCAGCAGTTCGGTCTGGAACACTGAAGCTTTCTTT. Translated: CASSSVWNTEAFF.

The chain recombines TRBV2 with TRBJ2-4; 11 positions match TRBD2. The length of the CDR3 is 15 residues. After removal of 6 bases from V and 5 bases from J, the junction contained 6 bases not matched to a gene. Germline assignment: CDR1 SNHLY and CDR2 FYNNEI. The CDR3 coding sequence is TGTGCCAGCAGACTTAGCGGGGGGGCCGAAAACATTCAGTACTTC. Protein product: CASRLSGGAENIQYF.

V and J are TRBV5-1 and TRBJ2-7; TRBD1 might be the D (6 bases). Germline CDR1 reads SGHRS; CDR2 reads YFSETQ. The CDR3 runs to 16 residues. The V gene lost 2 bases and the J gene lost 1 base, with 16 bases spanning the gap. CDR3 amino acids: CASSFGQLQPSYEQYF. DNA of the CDR3: TGCGCCAGCAGCTTCGGACAGCTTCAGCCTTCCTACGAGCAGTACTTC. The variable domain in full, with the rest retrieved from reference TRBV5-1 and TRBJ2-7, is KAGVTQTPRYLIKTRGQQVTLSCSPISGHRSVSWYQQTPGQGLQFLFEYFSETQRNKGNFPGRFSGRQFSNSRSEMNVSTLELGDSALYLCASSFGQLQPSYEQYFGPGTRLTVT.

The CDR3 here is CASSARLAWQETQYF. CDR3 DNA sequence: TGTGCCAGCAGCGCAAGACTAGCGTGGCAAGAGACCCAGTACTTC. The chain recombines TRBV7-7 with TRBJ2-5, with 8 bases lining up with TRBD2. This CDR3 spans 15 amino acids. J lost 2 bases, V lost 5 bases, and 7 bases had no gene match. CDR1 and CDR2 (germline): SSHAT, FNYEAQ (reference sequence). The whole variable domain, filled in from reference TRBV7-7 and TRBJ2-5, reads GAGVSQSPRYKVTKRGQDVTLRCDPISSHATLYWYQQALGQGPEFLTYFNYEAQPDKSGLPSDRFSAERPEGSISTLTIQRTEQRDSAMYRCASSARLAWQETQYFGPGTRLLVL.

V usage is TRBV5-4 and J usage is TRBJ1-3; TRBD1 agrees at 12 bases. The V and J ends lost 4 bases and 3 bases, in that order; junction bases with no gene match: 8. CDR1 is SGHNT and CDR2 is YYREEE in the germline V gene (reference sequence). The CDR3 spans 17 residues. The CDR3 is CASSDPRDRGLGNTIYF. The CDR3, as DNA: TGTGCCAGCAGCGACCCCCGGGACAGGGGGCTTGGAAACACCATATATTTT.

V usage is TRBV27 and J usage is TRBJ1-1, with D unclear. The CDR3 consists of 15 residues. V was clipped by 0 bases and J by 1 base, with 9 bases between them. Germline lookup yields CDR1 MNHEY and CDR2 SMNVEV (reference sequence). CDR3 sequence: CASSLSSEPNTEAFF. The CDR3, as DNA: TGTGCCAGCAGTTTATCGTCAGAACCGAACACTGAAGCTTTCTTT.

The rearrangement joins TRBV7-6 to TRBJ2-3, with TRBD1 identical over 9 bases. There are 16 residues in the CDR3. V gave up 6 bases and J gave up 5 bases; unmatched junction bases: 12. From germline, CDR1 is SGHVS and CDR2 FNYEAQ. The CDR3, as DNA: TGTGCCAGCAGTTCTAATCGGGGACAGGGAAGAGATACGCAGTATTTT. Encoded protein: CASSSNRGQGRDTQYF.

This clone has a handful of counts. V and J are TRBV6-5 and TRBJ2-7; 7 bases map to TRBD1. V was pared by 4 bases and J by 1 base, with 4 bases of the junction left unmatched. The CDR3 has 14 amino acids. Germline assignment: CDR1 MNHEY and CDR2 SVGAGI. The CDR3 loop is CASSSTGQSYEQYF. The CDR3, as DNA: TGTGCCAGCAGTTCTACGGGACAGTCCTACGAGCAGTACTTC.

The rearrangement links TRBV30 to TRBJ1-1, with D perhaps matching TRBD1 (5 bases). Trimming took off 0 bases at V and 11 bases at J, with 13 bases between the two ends. CDR1 and CDR2 (germline): GTSNPN, SVGIG (reference sequence). CDR3 length: 12 residues. The CDR3 nucleotides read TGTGCCTGGAGTGTACGGCAGGGTTCCGCTTTCTTT. Its protein is CAWSVRQGSAFF. Full variable domain (missing parts from reference TRBV30 and TRBJ1-1): SQTIHQWPATLVQPVGSPLSLECTVEGTSNPNLYWYRQAAGRGLQLLFYSVGIGQISSEVPQNLSASRPQDRQFILSSKKLLLSDSGFYLCAWSVRQGSAFFGQGTRLTVV.

The chain carries TRBV2 and TRBJ2-5, with 9 bases fitting TRBD1. Germline CDR1 is SNHLY and CDR2 is FYNNEI. Trimming at V came to 3 bases and at J to 7 bases, leaving 6 bases not matched to a gene. The CDR3 loop spans 14 amino acids. The CDR3 here is CASSEARGQGTQYF. The CDR3 nucleotides are TGTGCCAGCAGTGAGGCAAGGGGACAGGGGACCCAGTACTTC.

This clone was seen only a few times. This sequence joins TRBV28 and TRBJ1-2; 9 nucleotides align to TRBD1. V dropped 6 bases and J dropped 1; count of bases not matched to a gene: 3. Germline V CDR1 and CDR2: MDHEN, SYDVKM. CDR3 size: 14 residues. The DNA for the CDR3 is TGTGCCAGCAGGCGGACAGGGGATAACTATGGCTACACCTTC. This encodes CASRRTGDNYGYTF.